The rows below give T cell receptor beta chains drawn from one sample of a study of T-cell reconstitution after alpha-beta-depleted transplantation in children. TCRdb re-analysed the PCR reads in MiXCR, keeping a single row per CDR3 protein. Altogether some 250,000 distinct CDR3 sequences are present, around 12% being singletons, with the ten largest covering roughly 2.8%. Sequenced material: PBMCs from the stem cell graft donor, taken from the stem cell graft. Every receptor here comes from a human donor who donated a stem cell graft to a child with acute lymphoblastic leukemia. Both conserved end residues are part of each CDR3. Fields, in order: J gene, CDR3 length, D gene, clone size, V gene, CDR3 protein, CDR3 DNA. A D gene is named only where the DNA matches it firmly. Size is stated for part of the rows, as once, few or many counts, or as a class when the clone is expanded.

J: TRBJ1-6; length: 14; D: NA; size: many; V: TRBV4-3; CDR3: CASSQDRESSPLHF; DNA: TGCGCCAGCAGCCAAGACAGGGAGAGTTCACCCCTCCACTTT
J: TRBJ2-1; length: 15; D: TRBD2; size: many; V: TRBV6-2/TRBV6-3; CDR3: CATTKSSGTYNEQFF; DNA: TGTGCCACCACAAAGTCTAGCGGGACCTACAATGAGCAGTTCTTC
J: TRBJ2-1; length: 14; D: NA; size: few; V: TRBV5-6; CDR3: CASSLGTFYNEQFF; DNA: TGTGCCAGCAGCTTAGGGACATTCTACAATGAGCAGTTCTTC
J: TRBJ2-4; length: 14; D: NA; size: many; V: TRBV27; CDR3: CASSWGMGMYIQYF; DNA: TGTGCCAGCAGTTGGGGCATGGGGATGTACATTCAGTACTTC
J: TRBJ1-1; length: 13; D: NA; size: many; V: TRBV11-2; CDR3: CASSPDTNTEAFF; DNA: TGTGCCAGCAGCCCGGACACGAACACTGAAGCTTTCTTT
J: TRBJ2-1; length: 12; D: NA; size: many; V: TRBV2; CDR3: CASSEDLNEQFF; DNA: TGTGCCAGCAGTGAAGACCTCAATGAGCAGTTCTTC
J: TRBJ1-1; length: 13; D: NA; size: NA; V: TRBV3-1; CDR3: CASSQAQAGRAFF; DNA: TGTGCCAGCAGCCAAGCCCAGGCAGGGAGGGCTTTCTTT
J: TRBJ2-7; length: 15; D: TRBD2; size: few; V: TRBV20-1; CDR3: CSARDPGGNSYEQYF; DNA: TGCAGTGCTAGAGACCCCGGGGGGAACTCCTACGAGCAGTACTTC
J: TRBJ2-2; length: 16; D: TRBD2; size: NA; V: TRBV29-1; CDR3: CSAGLAGVRNTGELFF; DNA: TGCAGCGCGGGACTAGCGGGAGTTCGGAACACCGGGGAGCTGTTTTTT
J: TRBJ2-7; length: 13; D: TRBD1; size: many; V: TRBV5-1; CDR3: CASSLRTGYEQYF; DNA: TGCGCCAGCAGCCTTCGGACAGGGTACGAGCAGTACTTC
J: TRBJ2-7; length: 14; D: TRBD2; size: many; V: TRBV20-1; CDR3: CSAEGLALLYEQYF; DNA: TGCAGTGCTGAGGGACTAGCCCTTCTCTACGAGCAGTACTTC
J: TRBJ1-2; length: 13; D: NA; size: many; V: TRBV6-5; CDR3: CASSYGGDYGYTF; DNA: TGTGCCAGCAGTTATGGGGGTGACTATGGCTACACCTTC
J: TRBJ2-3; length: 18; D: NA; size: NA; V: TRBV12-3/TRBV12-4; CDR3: CASSSTWYRENWGDTQYF; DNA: TGTGCCAGCAGCTCCACTTGGTACAGGGAGAATTGGGGAGATACGCAGTATTTT
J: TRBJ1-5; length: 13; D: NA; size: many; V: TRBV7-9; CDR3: CASSLRGAQPQHF; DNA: TGTGCCAGCAGCTTACGGGGTGCTCAGCCCCAGCATTTT
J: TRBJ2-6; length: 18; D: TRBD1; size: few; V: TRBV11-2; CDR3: CASSWRDRASSGANVLTF; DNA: TGTGCCAGCAGCTGGAGGGACAGGGCAAGCTCTGGGGCCAACGTCCTGACTTTC
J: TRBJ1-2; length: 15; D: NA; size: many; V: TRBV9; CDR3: CASSVSPGDNYGYTF; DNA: TGTGCCAGCAGCGTTTCCCCAGGGGATAACTATGGCTACACCTTC
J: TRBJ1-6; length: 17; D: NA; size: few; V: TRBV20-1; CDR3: CSARGAGARSYNSPLHF; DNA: TGCAGTGCTAGAGGCGCAGGGGCGCGGTCCTATAATTCACCCCTCCACTTT
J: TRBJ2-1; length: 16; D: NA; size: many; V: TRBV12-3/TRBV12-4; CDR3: CASRPYKEGDDNEQFF; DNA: TGTGCCAGCAGACCCTATAAGGAAGGCGACGACAATGAGCAGTTCTTC
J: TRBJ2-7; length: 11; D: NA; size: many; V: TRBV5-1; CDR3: CASSLAGEQYF; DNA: TGCGCCAGCAGCTTGGCGGGCGAGCAGTACTTC
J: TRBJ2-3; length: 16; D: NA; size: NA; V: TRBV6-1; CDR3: CASSEEGGSRRDTQYF; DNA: TGTGCCAGCAGTGAAGAGGGGGGAAGTAGGAGGGATACGCAGTATTTT
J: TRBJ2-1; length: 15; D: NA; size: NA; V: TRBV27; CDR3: CASLSGTHPYNEQFF; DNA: TGTGCCAGCCTTTCCGGGACCCACCCTTACAATGAGCAGTTCTTC
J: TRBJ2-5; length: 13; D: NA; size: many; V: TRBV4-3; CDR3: CASSQEGRETQYF; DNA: TGCGCCAGCAGCCAAGAGGGCAGAGAGACCCAGTACTTC
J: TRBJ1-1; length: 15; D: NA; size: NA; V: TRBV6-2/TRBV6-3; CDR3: CASSYDRPRTGEASF; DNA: TGTGCCAGCAGTTACGACAGGCCCCGAACGGGTGAAGCTTCCTTT
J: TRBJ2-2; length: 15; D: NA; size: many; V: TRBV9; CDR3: CASSVAAAYTGELFF; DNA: TGTGCCAGCAGCGTGGCGGCAGCCTACACCGGGGAGCTGTTTTTT
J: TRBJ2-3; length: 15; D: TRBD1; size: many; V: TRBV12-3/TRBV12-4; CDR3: CASSTGQGDMDTQYF; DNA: TGTGCCAGCAGTACGGGACAGGGGGATATGGATACGCAGTATTTT
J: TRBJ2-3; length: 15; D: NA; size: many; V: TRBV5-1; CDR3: CASSLVIGRTDTQYF; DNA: TGCGCCAGCAGCTTGGTGATCGGTCGCACAGATACGCAGTATTTT
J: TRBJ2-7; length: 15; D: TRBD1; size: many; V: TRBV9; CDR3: CASSVGRQGADEQYF; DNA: TGTGCCAGCAGCGTAGGAAGGCAGGGGGCAGACGAGCAGTACTTC
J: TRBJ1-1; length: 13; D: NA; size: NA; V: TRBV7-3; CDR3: CASSLFPETEAFF; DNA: TGTGCCAGCAGCTTATTTCCAGAGACTGAAGCTTTCTTT
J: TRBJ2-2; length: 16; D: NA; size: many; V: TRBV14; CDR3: CASSHRLVWGTGELFF; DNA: TGTGCCAGCAGCCACAGACTAGTTTGGGGCACCGGGGAGCTGTTTTTT
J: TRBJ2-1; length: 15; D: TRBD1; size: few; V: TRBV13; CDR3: CASSRGQVGYNEQFF; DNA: TGTGCCAGCAGCAGAGGACAGGTGGGATACAATGAGCAGTTCTTC
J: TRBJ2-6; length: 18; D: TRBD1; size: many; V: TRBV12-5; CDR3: CASGLIQGPLSGANVLTF; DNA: TGTGCTAGTGGTTTGATACAGGGGCCACTCTCTGGGGCCAACGTCCTGACTTTC
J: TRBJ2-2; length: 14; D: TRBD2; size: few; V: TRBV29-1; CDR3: CSVDLAGNTGELFF; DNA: TGCAGCGTGGATTTAGCGGGGAACACCGGGGAGCTGTTTTTT
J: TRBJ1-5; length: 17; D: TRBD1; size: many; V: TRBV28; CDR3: CASRPTSGGNRNQPQHF; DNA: TGTGCCAGCAGGCCGACCTCAGGGGGTAACCGCAATCAGCCCCAGCATTTT
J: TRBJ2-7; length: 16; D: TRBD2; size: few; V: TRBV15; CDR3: CATSRGAGGLSYEQYF; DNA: TGTGCCACCAGCAGAGGGGCGGGGGGGCTCTCCTACGAGCAGTACTTC
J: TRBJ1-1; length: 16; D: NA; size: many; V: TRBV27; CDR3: CASSFRAVYMNTEAFF; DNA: TGTGCCAGCAGTTTCAGGGCAGTATACATGAACACTGAAGCTTTCTTT
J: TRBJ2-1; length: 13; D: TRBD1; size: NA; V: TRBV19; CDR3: CASSTGQPNEQFF; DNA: TGTGCCAGTAGTACGGGACAGCCCAATGAGCAGTTCTTC
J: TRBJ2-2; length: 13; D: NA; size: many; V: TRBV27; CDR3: CASRRWNTGELFF; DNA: TGTGCCAGCAGGCGGTGGAACACCGGGGAGCTGTTTTTT
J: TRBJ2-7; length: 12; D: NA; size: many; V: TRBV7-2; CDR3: CASRSSSYEQYF; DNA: TGTGCCAGCAGGTCTAGCTCCTACGAGCAGTACTTC
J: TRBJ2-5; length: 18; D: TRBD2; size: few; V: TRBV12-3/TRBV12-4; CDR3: CASSFNGLAGGPAKTQYF; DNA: TGTGCCAGCAGCTTTAACGGCTTAGCGGGAGGGCCGGCAAAGACCCAGTACTTC
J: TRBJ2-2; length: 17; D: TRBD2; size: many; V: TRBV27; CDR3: CASRPRTSGIPSGELFF; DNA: TGTGCCAGCAGACCCCGGACTAGCGGCATTCCATCCGGGGAGCTGTTTTTT
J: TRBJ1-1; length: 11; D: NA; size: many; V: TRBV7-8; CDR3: CASSRDGEAFF; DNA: TGTGCCAGCAGCCGGGACGGTGAAGCTTTCTTT
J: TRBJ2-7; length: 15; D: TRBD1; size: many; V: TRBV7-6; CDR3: CASSLARTGIGEQYF; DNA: TGTGCCAGCAGCTTAGCGAGGACAGGGATAGGGGAGCAGTACTTC
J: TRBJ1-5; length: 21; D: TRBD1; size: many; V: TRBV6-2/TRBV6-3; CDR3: CASSYTGPYGGDSPFYQPQHF; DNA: TGTGCCAGCAGTTATACGGGCCCATACGGTGGGGACAGCCCTTTTTATCAGCCCCAGCATTTT
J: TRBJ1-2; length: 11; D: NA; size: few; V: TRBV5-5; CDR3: CASSPGDGYTF; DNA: TGTGCCAGCAGCCCCGGGGACGGCTACACCTTC
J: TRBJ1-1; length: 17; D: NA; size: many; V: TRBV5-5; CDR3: CASSLEYGSGIGPEAFF; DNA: TGTGCCAGCAGCTTGGAATATGGCTCAGGGATCGGCCCTGAAGCTTTCTTT
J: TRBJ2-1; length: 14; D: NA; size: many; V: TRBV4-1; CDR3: CASSHRGGYNEQFF; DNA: TGCGCCAGCAGCCACAGGGGCGGCTACAATGAGCAGTTCTTC
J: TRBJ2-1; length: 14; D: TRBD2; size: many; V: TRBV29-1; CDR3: CSVRGTSEPNEQFF; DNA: TGCAGCGTCCGAGGGACTAGCGAGCCCAATGAGCAGTTCTTC
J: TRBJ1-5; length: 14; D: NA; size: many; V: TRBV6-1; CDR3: CASSEGGLGQPQHF; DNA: TGTGCCAGCAGTGAAGGGGGGTTAGGTCAGCCCCAGCATTTT
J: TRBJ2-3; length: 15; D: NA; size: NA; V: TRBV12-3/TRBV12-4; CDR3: CASTQDGGSPDTQYF; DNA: TGTGCCAGCACCCAGGACGGAGGGTCCCCAGATACGCAGTATTTT
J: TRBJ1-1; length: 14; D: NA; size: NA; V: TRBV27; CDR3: CASSLGGLNTEALF; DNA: TGTGCCAGCAGTTTAGGGGGACTGAACACTGAAGCTTTATTT
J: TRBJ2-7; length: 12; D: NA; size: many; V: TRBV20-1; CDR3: CSASDRTYEQYF; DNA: TGCAGTGCTAGTGACAGAACCTACGAGCAGTACTTC
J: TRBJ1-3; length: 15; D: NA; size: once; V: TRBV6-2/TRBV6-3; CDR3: CASRERLISGNTIYF; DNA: TGTGCCAGCAGGGAGCGGCTAATCTCTGGAAACACCATATATTTT
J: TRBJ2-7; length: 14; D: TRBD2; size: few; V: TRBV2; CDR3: CASSSSGVTYEQYF; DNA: TGTGCCAGCAGTTCTAGCGGGGTAACCTACGAGCAGTACTTC